The present T cell receptor beta chain was sequenced within a study of blood T cells in healthy people across ages. Study-level findings and limits: TCR beta diversity correlated strongly with naive T cell percentage. CMV status of donors was unknown, possibly confounding expanded clonotype changes.

In the case of this clonotype: The antigen remains undetermined.

With a J-beta primer mix and a sample-barcoded 5' primer, a second PCR ran 7 to 11 cycles. Using its own MiXCR run on the 5' RACE reads, TCRdb lists one record per CDR3 protein. The table lists 600,000 to 800,000 distinct CDR3 sequences, over 20% of them singletons. The CDR3 is 17 amino acids. V was pared by 1 base and J by 2 bases, with 5 bases of the junction left unmatched. Each sample had at least 6 million PBMCs isolated. The gene calls are TRBV12-3 or TRBV12-4 and TRBJ2-1, with TRBD2 identical over 10 bases. The origin of this receptor is a man aged 65 to 85 in good health. Source material: blood. The CDR3 loop is CASSLEALAGAYNEQFF. DNA of the CDR3: TGTGCCAGCAGTTTAGAGGCTCTAGCGGGAGCCTACAATGAGCAGTTCTTC.